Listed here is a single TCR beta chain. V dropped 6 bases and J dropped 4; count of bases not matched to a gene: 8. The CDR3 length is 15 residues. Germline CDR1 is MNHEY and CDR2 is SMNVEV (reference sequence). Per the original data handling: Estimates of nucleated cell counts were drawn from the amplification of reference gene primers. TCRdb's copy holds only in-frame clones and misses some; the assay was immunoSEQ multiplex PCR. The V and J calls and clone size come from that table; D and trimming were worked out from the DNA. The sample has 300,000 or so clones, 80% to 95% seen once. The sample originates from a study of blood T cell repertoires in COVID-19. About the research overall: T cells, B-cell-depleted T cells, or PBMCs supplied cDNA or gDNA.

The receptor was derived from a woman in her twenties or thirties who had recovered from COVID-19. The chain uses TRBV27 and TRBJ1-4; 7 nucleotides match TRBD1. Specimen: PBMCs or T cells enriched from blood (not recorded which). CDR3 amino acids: CASSIGTADNEKLFF. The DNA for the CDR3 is TGTGCCAGCAGCATAGGGACAGCTGATAATGAAAAACTGTTTTTT.